This T cell receptor (beta chain) is drawn from a study of T cells in Graves' hyperthyroidism and ophthalmopathy. Whole-study results and caveats: A median about 6.2 months before onset, the model predicted ophthalmopathy.

V gave up 7 bases and J gave up 9 bases, with 25 bases separating them. The CDR3 totals 16 residues. Germline V CDR1 and CDR2: MNHEY, SVGEGT. Criteria for exclusion of patients were uncontrolled infection, other autoimmune disease, pregnancy or lactation. Amplified regions were TCR beta CDR3 sequences from RNA transcripts. First-round RT-PCR of the TCR CDR3 relied on the HTBI primer set. Each CDR3 protein gets one entry after TCRdb re-called the multiplex PCR reads with MiXCR. Among approximately 640,000 distinct CDR3 sequences listed, 16% were seen once. This clonotype was picked up many times. The target antigen is unknown.

The sequence was obtained from a woman aged 25 to 39 with Graves' hyperthyroidism. Sequencing was done on a sample of blood. V and J are TRBV6-2 or TRBV6-3 and TRBJ2-1, with a weak D call TRBD2 (5 bases). CDR3 sequence: CASIRDTTALAGEQFF. DNA of the CDR3: TGTGCCAGCATACGTGATACCACAGCGCTGGCGGGTGAGCAGTTCTTC.